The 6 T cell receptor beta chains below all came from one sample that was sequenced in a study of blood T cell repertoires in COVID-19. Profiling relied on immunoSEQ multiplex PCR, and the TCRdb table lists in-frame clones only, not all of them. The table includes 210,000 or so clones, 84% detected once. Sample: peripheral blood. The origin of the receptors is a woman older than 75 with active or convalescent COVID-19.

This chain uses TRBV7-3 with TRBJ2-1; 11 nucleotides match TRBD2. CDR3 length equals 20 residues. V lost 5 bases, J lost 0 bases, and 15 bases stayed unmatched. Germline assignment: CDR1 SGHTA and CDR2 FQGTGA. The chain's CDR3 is CASSVRGLADNAGSYNEQFF. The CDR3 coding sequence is TGTGCCAGCAGCGTCCGGGGACTAGCGGATAATGCGGGCTCCTACAATGAGCAGTTCTTC.

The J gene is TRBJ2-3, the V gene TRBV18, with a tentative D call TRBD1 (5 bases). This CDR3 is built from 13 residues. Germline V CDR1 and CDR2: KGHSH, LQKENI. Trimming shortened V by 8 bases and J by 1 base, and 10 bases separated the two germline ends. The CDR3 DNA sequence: TGTGCCAGCGCCAGGGCCCGCACAGATACGCAGTATTTT. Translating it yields CASARARTDTQYF.

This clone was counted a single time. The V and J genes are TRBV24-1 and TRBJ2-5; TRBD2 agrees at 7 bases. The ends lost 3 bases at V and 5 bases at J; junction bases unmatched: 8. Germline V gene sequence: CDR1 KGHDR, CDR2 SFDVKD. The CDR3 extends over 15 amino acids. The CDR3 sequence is CATSDRNSGVETQYF. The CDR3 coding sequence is TGTGCCACCAGTGATCGAAACAGCGGGGTGGAGACCCAGTACTTC.

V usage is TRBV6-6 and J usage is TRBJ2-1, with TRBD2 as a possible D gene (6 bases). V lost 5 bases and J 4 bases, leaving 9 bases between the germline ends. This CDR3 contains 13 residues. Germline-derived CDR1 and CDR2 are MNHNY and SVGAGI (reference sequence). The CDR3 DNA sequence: TGTGCCAGCAGTGGGACTGCTTACAATGAGCAGTTCTTC. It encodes CASSGTAYNEQFF.

The CDR3 here is CASSLGSGGAGEQFF. The CDR3 DNA reads as TGCGCCAGCAGCTTGGGCAGCGGGGGGGCCGGTGAGCAGTTCTTC. The genes are TRBV5-1 and TRBJ2-1; 10 bases match TRBD2. J was trimmed by 9 bases and V by 0 bases; bases with no gene match: 6. The CDR3 has 15 residues. From germline, CDR1 is SGHRS and CDR2 YFSETQ. Looking up the rest from reference TRBV5-1 and TRBJ2-1 gives the full variable domain: KAGVTQTPRYLIKTRGQQVTLSCSPISGHRSVSWYQQTPGQGLQFLFEYFSETQRNKGNFPGRFSGRQFSNSRSEMNVSTLELGDSALYLCASSLGSGGAGEQFFGPGTRLTVL.

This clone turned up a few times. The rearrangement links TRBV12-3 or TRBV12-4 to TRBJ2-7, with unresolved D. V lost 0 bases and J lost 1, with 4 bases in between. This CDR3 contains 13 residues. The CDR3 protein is CASSLALSYEQYF. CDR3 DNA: TGTGCCAGCAGTTTAGCTCTTTCCTACGAGCAGTACTTC.